The 5 T cell receptor beta chains presented below share a single source sample, sequenced in a study of blood T cell repertoires in COVID-19. TCRdb's copy holds only in-frame clones and misses some; the assay was immunoSEQ multiplex PCR. The repertoire holds approximately 360,000 clones, with 80% to 90% as singletons. Sequencing used peripheral blood. These receptors were taken from a man aged 40-55 years with acute or convalescent COVID-19.

This clone was seen just once. The chain is built from TRBV3-1 (or the pseudogene TRBV3-2) and TRBJ1-2; D uncertain. This CDR3 comprises 14 residues. Trimming pared 1 base from V and 2 bases from J, leaving 8 bases between. Germline V gives CDR1 LGHDT, CDR2 YNNKEL (reference sequence). The CDR3 loop reads CASSQGWQNYGYTF. The CDR3 DNA is TGTGCCAGCAGCCAAGGGTGGCAGAACTATGGCTACACCTTC.

The genes are TRBV7-8 and TRBJ1-2; 8 bases fit TRBD1. The germline V gene has CDR1 SGHVS and CDR2 FQNEAQ. This CDR3 is built from 16 residues. Trimming took 5 bases from V and 4 from J; bases not matched to a gene: 12. In DNA, the CDR3 is TGTGCCAGCAGCCTACTCCCGGGACAGGCAATCTATGGCTACACCTTC. It encodes CASSLLPGQAIYGYTF.

The chain links TRBV5-5 to TRBJ2-7; D possibly corresponds to TRBD2 (6 bases). Looked up from germline, CDR1 is SGHKS and CDR2 is YYEKEE (reference sequence). The germline V and J ends were trimmed by 2 bases and 5 bases, with 14 bases remaining between them. This CDR3 has 14 amino acids. The CDR3 loop reads CASSFRTWGDEQYF. CDR3 sequence (DNA): TGTGCCAGCAGCTTTCGTACTTGGGGGGACGAGCAGTACTTC.

The chain joins TRBV9 to TRBJ2-2, with D possibly TRBD1 on 6 matching bases. Germline CDR1 and CDR2: SGDLS and YYNGEE. The germline V and J ends were trimmed by 4 bases and 0 bases, with 10 bases remaining between them. The CDR3 length is 15 residues. CDR3 in amino acids: CASSTRTANTGELFF. CDR3 DNA: TGTGCCAGCAGCACCCGGACAGCGAACACCGGGGAGCTGTTTTTT. Full variable domain (missing parts from reference TRBV9 and TRBJ2-2): DSGVTQTPKHLITATGQRVTLRCSPRSGDLSVYWYQQSLDQGLQFLIQYYNGEERAKGNILERFSAQQFPDLHSELNLSSLELGDSALYFCASSTRTANTGELFFGEGSRLTVL.

The V call is TRBV30, the J call TRBJ2-1, with no clear D. Germline V gene sequence: CDR1 GTSNPN, CDR2 SVGIG (reference sequence). This CDR3 is built from 13 residues. The germline V and J ends were trimmed by 0 bases and 3 bases, with 6 bases remaining between them. This CDR3 reads CAWSVVSYNEQFF. CDR3 bases: TGTGCCTGGAGTGTTGTCAGCTACAATGAGCAGTTCTTC.